The clone carrying this T cell receptor (beta chain) was seen only a few times. Its antigen is unidentified. The TCRbeta library was prepared with unique molecular identifiers. TCRdb re-analysed the PCR reads in MiXCR, keeping a single row per CDR3 protein. The data contain roughly 350,000 distinct CDR3 sequences, around 15% of them singletons. The data are from a study of T-cell reconstitution after alpha-beta-depleted transplantation in children. General study points: At the one-year point after transplant, T-cell counts and TCRbeta diversity were found to come mostly from T cells that had been newly produced.

Trimming removed 0 bases from V and 9 bases from J, with 15 bases in between. The CDR3 totals 15 residues. Per the germline V gene, CDR1 is LNHNV and CDR2 is YYDKDF (reference sequence). Specimen: PBMCs, mostly from graft donor cells, collected 360 days after TCRalphabeta/CD19-depleted stem cell transplant. The origin of this receptor is a male patient aged 2 to 10 who had a stem cell transplant for acute lymphoblastic leukemia, so the T cells may come from the graft donor. The J gene is TRBJ2-4, the V gene TRBV15, with D perhaps being TRBD1 or TRBD2 (7 bases each). CDR3 nucleotides: TGTGCCACCAGCAGAGAGGGGGGGACAGAAGGCATTCAGTACTTC. This encodes CATSREGGTEGIQYF.